Following are 23 T cell receptor beta chains from one sample sequenced in a study of cytomegalovirus exposure and HLA in healthy donors. It was with 60 Vbeta and 13 Jbeta primers that the PCR ran. Measured with immunoSEQ multiplex PCR; TCRdb has only the in-frame clones, and not every one. Of approximately 190,000 clones listed, roughly 80% were seen once; the top ten hold 3.8%. Sequenced material: PBMCs. The receptors stem from a man between 50 and 59 years old in good health and CMV-seronegative.

This clone appeared once. J is TRBJ2-5 and V is TRBV4-2, with D possibly TRBD2 on 5 matching bases. The end of the DNA fits TRBJ2-7 better, so the J call may be wrong. The germline V gene encodes CDR1 LGHNA and CDR2 YNFKEQ. The CDR3 contains 16 residues. The CDR3 DNA follows: TGTGCCAGCAAACGTTATAGTAGCGAGAGCTCCTACGAGCAGTACTTC. Its translation: CASKRYSSESSYEQYF.

The chain is built from TRBV15 and TRBJ1-5; D is unresolved. Trimming shortened V by 0 bases and J by 8 bases, and 14 bases separated the two germline ends. This CDR3 has 15 amino acids. Germline V gene lookup returns CDR1 LNHNV and CDR2 YYDKDF (reference sequence). CDR3 in DNA: TGTGCCACCAGCAGAGATACCGTCGACGGGGAGCCCCAGCATTTT. It codes for CATSRDTVDGEPQHF.

This rearrangement joins TRBV10-3 to TRBJ2-6; perhaps TRBD1 as D (6 bases). The V gene lost 6 bases and the J gene lost 1 base, with 7 bases spanning the gap. The CDR3 has 14 residues. The germline V gene encodes CDR1 ENHRY and CDR2 SYGVKD. Here the CDR3 reads CAIRQGSGANVLTF. The CDR3 DNA sequence: TGTGCCATCAGGCAGGGGTCTGGGGCCAACGTCCTGACTTTC.

The gene calls are TRBV18 and TRBJ1-1; tentative D call: TRBD1 (6 bases). Germline CDR1 reads KGHSH; CDR2 reads LQKENI. This CDR3 is 14 amino acids long. Deletions cut 3 bases from V and 4 bases from J, with 12 bases between. CDR3 amino acids: CASSPAGASTEAFF. CDR3 nucleotide sequence: TGTGCCAGCTCACCGGCAGGGGCGAGCACTGAAGCTTTCTTT.

J is TRBJ1-3 and V is TRBV6-1, with D possibly matching TRBD1 (5 bases). CDR1 is MNHNS, CDR2 SASEGT, per germline. Between the trimmed V and J ends, which lost 6 bases and 0 bases, there was a span of 9 bases. This CDR3 is built from 14 residues. CDR3 protein: CASRPDNSGNTIYF. CDR3 nucleotide sequence: TGTGCCAGCAGACCGGACAACTCTGGAAACACCATATATTTT.

V is TRBV27 and J is TRBJ2-2; maybe TRBD1 (6 bases). The ends were cut back, 6 bases at V and 4 bases at J, with 18 bases in the middle. Germline values: CDR1 MNHEY, CDR2 SMNVEV (reference sequence). This CDR3 has 16 residues. CDR3 residues: CASSHLMGAGTGELFF. The CDR3 DNA sequence: TGTGCCAGCAGCCACCTAATGGGGGCAGGCACCGGGGAGCTGTTTTTT.

V gene TRBV9 combines with J gene TRBJ1-1, with D possibly matching TRBD1 (5 bases). V shed 0 bases and J shed 2 bases, with 11 bases lying between them. Germline V lookup: CDR1 SGDLS, CDR2 YYNGEE. This CDR3 comprises 15 residues. CDR3 in amino acids: CASSVGMGPNTEAFF. The DNA for the CDR3 is TGTGCCAGCAGCGTAGGAATGGGGCCCAACACTGAAGCTTTCTTT.

The V gene is TRBV6-6, the J gene TRBJ2-2; D is perhaps TRBD1 (5 bases). Trimming left V 5 bases short and J 2 bases short, with 9 bases between. The CDR3 extends over 14 amino acids. The germline gives CDR1 MNHNY, CDR2 SVGAGI (reference sequence). The CDR3 here is CASSKDINTGELFF. The CDR3 bases are TGTGCCAGCAGTAAGGACATCAACACCGGGGAGCTGTTTTTT.

This chain links TRBV9 with TRBJ2-1; no reliable D call. CDR1 SGDLS and CDR2 YYNGEE come from the germline V gene. The CDR3 extends over 13 amino acids. V lost 4 bases and J 2 bases, leaving 7 bases between the germline ends. In nucleotides, the CDR3 is TGTGCCAGCAGCCGTCCTCCCTACAATGAGCAGTTCTTC. Protein sequence: CASSRPPYNEQFF. Filled out from reference TRBV9 and TRBJ2-1, the complete variable domain reads DSGVTQTPKHLITATGQRVTLRCSPRSGDLSVYWYQQSLDQGLQFLIQYYNGEERAKGNILERFSAQQFPDLHSELNLSSLELGDSALYFCASSRPPYNEQFFGPGTRLTVL.

The gene calls are TRBV2 and TRBJ1-2; 7 bases align to TRBD1. This CDR3 spans 14 amino acids. CDR1 and CDR2 from the germline V gene are SNHLY and FYNNEI. V shed 1 base and J 7 bases; nucleotides not matched to a gene: 6. The CDR3 bases are TGTGCCAGCAGTGAAGTAGTAGGGGGCCGTGGCTACACCTTC. Protein product: CASSEVVGGRGYTF.

Comments on this clone: Additional DNA sequences in this sample encode the identical CDR3. V gene TRBV4-1 combines with J gene TRBJ1-6; 7 nucleotides line up with TRBD1. The CDR3 is 14 amino acids. After removal of 9 bases from V and 9 bases from J, the junction contained 11 bases not matched to a gene. Germline V gene data show CDR1 as MGHRA and CDR2 as YSYEKL. In nucleotides, the CDR3 is TGCGCCAGTAGCTCCCAGACAGGGTTTTCACCCCTCCACTTT. Amino acid sequence: CASSSQTGFSPLHF.

The chain has TRBV27 and TRBJ1-6; weak D call: TRBD1 (6 bases). In germline, CDR1 is MNHEY, CDR2 SMNVEV (reference sequence). The V and J ends lost 0 bases and 5 bases respectively, with 14 bases between them. CDR3 length equals 17 residues. CDR3 DNA sequence: TGTGCCAGCAGTTTATCTCGGACAGACCTGCATAATTCACCCCTCCACTTT. Amino acid sequence: CASSLSRTDLHNSPLHF.

Comments on this clone: At one end the junction does not follow the germline gene, possibly because of a read error. The chain joins TRBV7-9 to TRBJ1-2, with 7 bases aligning to TRBD1. CDR3 length: 16 amino acids. From germline, CDR1 is SEHNR and CDR2 FQNEAQ (reference sequence). Written as DNA, the CDR3 is TGTTCCAGCAGCTTAGCAGGACAGGCGGCTGACTATGGCTACACCTTC. Residues: CSSSLAGQAADYGYTF.

The gene calls are TRBV5-5 and TRBJ1-2, with D tentatively TRBD1 (6 bases). Germline assignment: CDR1 SGHKS and CDR2 YYEKEE (reference sequence). The CDR3 sequence is 13 residues long. Trimming shortened V by 4 bases and J by 4 bases, and 11 bases separated the two germline ends. CDR3 sequence (DNA): TGTGCCAGCAGCAGGACAGTGATCTATGGCTACACCTTC. It codes for CASSRTVIYGYTF. The full variable domain, in which reference TRBV5-5 and TRBJ1-2 provide the parts outside the CDR3, is DAGVTQSPTHLIKTRGQQVTLRCSPISGHKSVSWYQQVLGQGPQFIFQYYEKEERGRGNFPDRFSARQFPNYSSELNVNALLLGDSALYLCASSRTVIYGYTFGSGTRLTVV.

V usage is TRBV7-9 and J usage is TRBJ1-1, with a tentative D call TRBD1 (6 bases). The V gene lost 1 base and the J gene lost 5 bases, with 14 bases spanning the gap. The CDR3 has 15 amino acids. Germline V gene data show CDR1 as SEHNR and CDR2 as FQNEAQ (reference sequence). The CDR3 region is CASSLVGGQVTEAFF. The CDR3 DNA sequence: TGTGCCAGCAGCTTAGTGGGGGGGCAGGTTACTGAAGCTTTCTTT.

The chain has TRBV18 and TRBJ1-5, with a weak D call TRBD1 (6 bases). In germline, CDR1 is KGHSH, CDR2 LQKENI. The CDR3 covers 14 residues. Trimming removed 3 bases from V and 7 bases from J, with 13 bases in between. The chain's CDR3 is CASSPQGPGQPQHF. Here the CDR3 DNA reads TGTGCCAGCTCACCTCAGGGGCCGGGACAGCCCCAGCATTTT.

This chain uses TRBV4-1 with TRBJ1-2; 7 nucleotides line up with TRBD1. V gave up 0 bases and J gave up 2 bases; unmatched junction bases: 3. The CDR3 loop spans 15 amino acids. CDR1 is MGHRA, CDR2 YSYEKL, per germline. For the CDR3, the DNA is TGCGCCAGCAGCCAAGACCCAGGGGGGAACTATGGCTACACCTTC. Translating gives CASSQDPGGNYGYTF.

The rearrangement links TRBV29-1 to TRBJ1-3; no definite D call. The V end lost 6 bases, the J end lost 4 bases, and 13 bases lay between the germline ends. Germline CDR1 is SQVTM and CDR2 is ANQGSEA. The CDR3 consists of 13 residues. The CDR3 DNA sequence: TGCAGCGTGGCAGAGGGATCAGGAAACACCATATATTTT. It codes for CSVAEGSGNTIYF.

V gene TRBV6-6 combines with J gene TRBJ2-3; 9 bases fit TRBD1. Per the germline V gene, CDR1 is MNHNY and CDR2 is SVGAGI (reference sequence). Germline trimming cut 5 bases from V and 8 bases from J; bases unmatched to any gene: 8. The CDR3 covers 14 residues. As DNA, the CDR3 is TGTGCCAGCAGTCCCCCCCGGGACAGGGCTACGCAGTATTTT. Its translation is CASSPPRDRATQYF.

The chain has TRBV4-2 and TRBJ2-2; D perhaps matches TRBD2 (6 bases). V lost 0 bases, J lost 4 bases, and 6 bases lay in between. Germline CDR1 reads LGHNA; CDR2 reads YNFKEQ. This CDR3 is 14 amino acids long. The CDR3 sequence: CASSQDGGTGELFF. CDR3 nucleotides: TGTGCCAGCAGCCAAGACGGGGGCACCGGGGAGCTGTTTTTT.

The V call is TRBV13, the J call TRBJ1-5; tentatively, D is TRBD1 (5 bases). V was clipped by 5 bases and J by 5 bases, with 13 bases between them. Germline V gene lookup returns CDR1 PRHDT and CDR2 FYEKMQ (reference sequence). The CDR3 runs 14 residues. CDR3 sequence: CASSLGHPDQPQHF. The CDR3 region has the DNA TGTGCCAGCAGCCTCGGACACCCCGATCAGCCCCAGCATTTT.

This clone was seen a single time. The rearrangement joins TRBV5-1 to TRBJ1-1, with D tentatively TRBD1 (5 bases). Germline V gene lookup returns CDR1 SGHRS and CDR2 YFSETQ. The CDR3 runs to 12 residues. Trimming took 4 bases from V and 8 from J, leaving 12 bases between them. The chain's CDR3 is CASSGQNGEAFF. The CDR3 nucleotides read TGCGCCAGCAGCGGACAAAACGGCGAAGCTTTCTTT.

This chain joins TRBV5-1 and TRBJ2-3; 9 bases match TRBD2. This CDR3 has 14 residues. The V gene end was trimmed by 5 bases and the J gene end by 5 bases; junction bases not matched to a gene: 6. Germline lookup yields CDR1 SGHRS and CDR2 YFSETQ. The CDR3 loop reads CASSSGGALDTQYF. The DNA of the CDR3 is TGCGCCAGCAGTAGCGGGGGTGCGTTAGATACGCAGTATTTT.